This T cell receptor beta chain appears in the sequencing data of a study of shared clonotypes between healthy human individuals (dated by TCRdb to about 2020). Context from the whole study: The cohort comprised two women and a few men aged 18 to 49 years. Between about 0.9 and 8.9 billion PBMCs per donor were obtained by leukapheresis. For each donor, CD4 naive and CD4 memory were each run on three plates, CD8 naive on two plates, and CD8 memory on one plate. To estimate repertoire size and how much clonotypes are shared between individuals, the study performed deep sequencing of blood TCR repertoires from roughly five healthy adults. Libraries were prepared and TCR repertoires were sequenced by different laboratories using diverse techniques, in order to increase sequencing depth and limit assay-specific biases. The paper as a whole reports these results and caveats: Pairwise subsampling led to the expectation that sequencing depth would affect the degree of clonotype sharing among donors. Compared with non-shared clonotypes, the clonotypes found in all four sorted-subset donors had higher generation probabilities. Naive subsets generally had larger estimated clonotype richness than memory subsets. Because the study included only a small number of donors, the genetic and exposure-history diversity represented was limited. Rarefaction of sorted-subset datasets indicated incomplete sequencing despite the large sequencing depth. Sampling was limited to blood, and TCR repertoires in tissue likely differ from TCR repertoires in blood. Sharing across a few donors was observed for about 5% of naive CD4, over 3% of naive CD8, 2.3% of memory CD4, and about 0.4% of memory CD8 clonotypes.

For this clone: Its target antigen remains unknown. The sample holds no much larger clone one base away, and base qualities are not on file.

Healthy HIV-negative adults with no recently reported acute infections or vaccinations were included as donors. Every donor was a Caucasian adult living in Nashville, Tennessee, USA. CD4+ T cells were enriched by magnetic negative selection, after which naive cells were positively selected on CD45RA and the negative fraction was taken as the memory subset. After blood collection by leukapheresis, PBMCs were isolated using Ficoll-Histopaque density gradient centrifugation and then cryopreserved in the vapor phase of liquid nitrogen. Analytical flow cytometry was used to check the purity and quantity of each magnetically sorted T cell population. Genomic DNA was isolated from every sorted fraction and measured by UV absorbance on a Nanodrop 2000c. Using the deep immunoSEQ assay, multiplex PCR amplified TCR CDR3 regions from genomic DNA. Genomic DNA extracted from each cell subset was distributed evenly over all wells of several immunoSEQ 96-well plates, and each plate served as one replicate. For sorted subsets, approximately 190 ng of genomic DNA, equivalent to around 30,000 T cell genomes, went into each replicate PCR. Purified libraries were measured with a Qubit 3.0 fluorometer, size-checked on a Bioanalyzer 2100, and measured again with the KAPA Library Quantification kit. Each immunoSEQ 96-well plate was sequenced on its own single-read 150-cycle Illumina NextSeq 550 flow cell. Under the source paper's analysis protocol: Because the immunoSEQ output held only junctional sequences and lacked quality scores, the filtering could not match the filtering applied to full-length reads. Sequences were annotated with PyIR, a Python wrapper for IgBLAST v1.9, and V/J genes and CDR3 were assigned using IMGT germline references. Reads with weak V/J assignments (E-value above 1e-6), missing CDR3, stop codons, out-of-frame junctions, or ambiguous translated residues were removed. A V3J clonotype was defined by an identical inferred V gene, J gene, and CDR3 amino acid sequence. Percentage overlap between repertoires was computed as shared unique clonotypes divided by the size of the smaller repertoire. Richness of each repertoire was evaluated using RTK rarefaction, the Chao1 estimator, and Recon v2.1 estimates of unobserved clonotypes. Generation probabilities for all TCRbeta clonotypes obtained by the gDNA method from a few donors were computed using OLGA. TCRdb holds this immuneACCESS table with in-frame rearrangements only. Some clones are missing; in checked studies, unresolved V genes explain under half, and the rest has no known cause. The D gene and trimming were derived from the DNA, and the V and J assignments and clone size from that table. The table for this sample lists 150,000 to 200,000 clones; just under 95% of them were counted only once. 0.067% of the sample comes from the top ten.

The germline V gene (reference sequence) sets CDR1 to LNHDA and CDR2 to SQIVND. The V end gives up 5 bases and the J end 3 bases, leaving 12 bases in the junction not matched to a gene. Its CDR3 holds 16 amino acids, cysteine through phenylalanine. The DNA shown is the 48-base CDR3, in frame from base 1. The sequencing input was naive CD4+ T cells sorted from blood. The cell subset or site tag for this specimen amounts to: CD45RA+ positively selected. The chain employs TRBV19 and TRBJ1-2; TRBD1 matches 7 bases in the middle. This TCR was sampled from a woman aged 25 to 45 in good health. The nucleotide sequence reads TGTGCCAGTAGTGCCCTGGACAGGCCAAGGCACTATGGCTACACCTTC. This encodes CASSALDRPRHYGYTF. The CDR3, completed at both ends by the reference TRBV19 and TRBJ1-2 genes, gives the full variable domain DGGITQSPKYLFRKEGQNVTLSCEQNLNHDAMYWYRQDPGQGLRLIYYSQIVNDFQKGDIAEGYSVSREKKESFPLTVTSAQKNPTAFYLCASSALDRPRHYGYTFGSGTRLTVV.